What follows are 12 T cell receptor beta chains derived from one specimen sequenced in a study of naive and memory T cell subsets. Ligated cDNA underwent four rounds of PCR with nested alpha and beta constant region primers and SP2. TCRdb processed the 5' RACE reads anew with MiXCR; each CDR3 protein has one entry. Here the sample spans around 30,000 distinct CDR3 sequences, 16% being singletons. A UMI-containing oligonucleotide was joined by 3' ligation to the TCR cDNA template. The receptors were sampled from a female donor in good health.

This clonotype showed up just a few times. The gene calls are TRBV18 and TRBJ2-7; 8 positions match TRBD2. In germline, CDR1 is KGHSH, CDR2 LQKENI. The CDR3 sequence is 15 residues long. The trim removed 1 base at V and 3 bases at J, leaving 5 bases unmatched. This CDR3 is CASSPQAGGHYEQYF. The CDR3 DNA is TGTGCCAGCTCACCACAGGCGGGGGGCCACTACGAGCAGTACTTC.

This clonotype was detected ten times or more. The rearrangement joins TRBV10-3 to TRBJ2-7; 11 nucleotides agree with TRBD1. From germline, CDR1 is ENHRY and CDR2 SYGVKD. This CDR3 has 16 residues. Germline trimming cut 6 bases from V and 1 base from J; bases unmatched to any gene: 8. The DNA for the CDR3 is TGTGCCATCAGCCCGATGGGGGACAGGGGGTCCTACGAGCAGTACTTC. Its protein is CAISPMGDRGSYEQYF.

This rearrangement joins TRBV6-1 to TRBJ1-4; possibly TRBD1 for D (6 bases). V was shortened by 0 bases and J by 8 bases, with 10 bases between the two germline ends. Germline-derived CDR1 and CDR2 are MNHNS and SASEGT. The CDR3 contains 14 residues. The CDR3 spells CASSEARGGEKLFF. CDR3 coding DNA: TGTGCCAGCAGTGAAGCCAGGGGCGGAGAAAAACTGTTTTTT.

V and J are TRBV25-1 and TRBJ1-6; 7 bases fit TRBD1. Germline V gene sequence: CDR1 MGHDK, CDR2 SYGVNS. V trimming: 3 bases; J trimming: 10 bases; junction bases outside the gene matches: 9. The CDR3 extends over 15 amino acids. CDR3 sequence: CASSDYDRARSPLHF. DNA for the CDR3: TGTGCCAGCAGTGACTATGACAGGGCCCGATCACCCCTCCACTTT.

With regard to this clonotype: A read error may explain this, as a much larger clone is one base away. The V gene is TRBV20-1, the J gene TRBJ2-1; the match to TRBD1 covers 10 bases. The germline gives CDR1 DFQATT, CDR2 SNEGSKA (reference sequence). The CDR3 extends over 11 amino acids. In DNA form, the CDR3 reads TGCAGTGCTGGATCCGGGACAGGGGCGGACTTC. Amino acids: CSAGSGTGADF.

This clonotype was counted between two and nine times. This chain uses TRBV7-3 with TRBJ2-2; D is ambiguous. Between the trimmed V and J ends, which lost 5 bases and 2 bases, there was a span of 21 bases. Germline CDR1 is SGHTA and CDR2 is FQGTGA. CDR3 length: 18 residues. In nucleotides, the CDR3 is TGTGCCAGCAGCCCCCCTTTAGCCGTTCTGGTAAACACCGGGGAGCTGTTTTTT. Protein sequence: CASSPPLAVLVNTGELFF.

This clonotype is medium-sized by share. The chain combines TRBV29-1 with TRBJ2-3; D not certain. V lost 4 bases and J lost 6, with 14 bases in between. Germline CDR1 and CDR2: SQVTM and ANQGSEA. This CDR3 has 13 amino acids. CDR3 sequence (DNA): TGCAGCGTTGGAGCCAGGCCCCGCGATACGCAGTATTTT. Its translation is CSVGARPRDTQYF.

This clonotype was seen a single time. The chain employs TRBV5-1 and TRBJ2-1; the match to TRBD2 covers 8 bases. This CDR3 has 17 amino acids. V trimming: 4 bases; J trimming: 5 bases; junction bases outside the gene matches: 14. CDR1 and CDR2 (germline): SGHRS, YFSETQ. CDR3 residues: CASSPLRGSGGNNEQFF. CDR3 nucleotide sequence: TGCGCCAGCAGCCCCCTCAGGGGCAGCGGGGGCAACAATGAGCAGTTCTTC.

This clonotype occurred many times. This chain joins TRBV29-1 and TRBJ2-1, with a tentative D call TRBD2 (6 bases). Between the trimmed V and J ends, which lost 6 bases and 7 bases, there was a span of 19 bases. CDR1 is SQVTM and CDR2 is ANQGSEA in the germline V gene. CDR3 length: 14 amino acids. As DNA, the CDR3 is TGCAGCGTCAGAGAGGGGAGGCCAGTAAATGAGCAGTTCTTC. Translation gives CSVREGRPVNEQFF.

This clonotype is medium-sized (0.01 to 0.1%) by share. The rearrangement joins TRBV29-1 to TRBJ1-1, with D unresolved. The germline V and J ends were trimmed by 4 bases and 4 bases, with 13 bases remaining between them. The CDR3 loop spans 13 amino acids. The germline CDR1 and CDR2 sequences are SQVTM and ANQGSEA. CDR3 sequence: CSVVSRVGTEAFF. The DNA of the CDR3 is TGCAGCGTTGTTAGTCGGGTAGGCACTGAAGCTTTCTTT.

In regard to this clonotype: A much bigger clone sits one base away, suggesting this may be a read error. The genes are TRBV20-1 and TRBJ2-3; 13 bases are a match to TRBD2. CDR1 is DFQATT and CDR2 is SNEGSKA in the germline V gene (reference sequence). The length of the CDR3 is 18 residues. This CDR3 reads CGARVTSGGATGTDTQYF. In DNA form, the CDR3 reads TGCGGTGCTAGAGTTACTAGCGGGGGGGCCACGGGCACAGATACGCAGTATTTT.

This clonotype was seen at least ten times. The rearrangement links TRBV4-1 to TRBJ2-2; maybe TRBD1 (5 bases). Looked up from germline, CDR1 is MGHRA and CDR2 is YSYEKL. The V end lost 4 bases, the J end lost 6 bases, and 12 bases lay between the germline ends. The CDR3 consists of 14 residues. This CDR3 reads CASSPRGASGELFF. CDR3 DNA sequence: TGCGCCAGCAGCCCGCGTGGGGCCTCCGGGGAGCTGTTTTTT.